This T cell receptor beta chain appears in the sequencing data of a study of vaccination and CD4 T cells after COVID-19 (dated by TCRdb to between 2021 and 2024). In the study overall: Convalescent patients had a positive SARS-CoV-2 result on nasal swab PCR, and of these patients, fewer than ten had mild disease and one had severe disease. In the convalescent cohort there were six males and four females, among whom were two Hispanic individuals, seven Caucasians, two Asians and one multiracial person. Participants received two doses of either the Pfizer-BioNTech BNT162b2 vaccine (n=8) or the Moderna mRNA-1273 vaccine (n=2). Post-COVID blood samples were collected from convalescent patients a median of around 100 days after diagnosis, with a range of roughly 35 to 170 days. The time from the second vaccine dose to post-vaccine blood sampling had a median of 72 days and ranged from about 14 to 241 days. For a few convalescent patients, samples were collected at an early post-vaccination timepoint (day 14) as well as at a late post-vaccination timepoint (days 161 to 241). In roughly nine COVID-19 convalescent patients and 4 infection-naive healthy vaccine recipients, the spike-specific CD4+ TCR repertoire before mRNA vaccination was compared with the repertoire after mRNA vaccination. General conclusions and limits of the study: In convalescent patients, nearly all vaccine-specific clones (304 of 307) were found to be mono-reactive for SARS-CoV-2 spike rather than cross-reactive with common cold coronaviruses. An increase in the median number of SARS-CoV-2-reactive clonotypes from approximately 20 after infection to roughly 39 after vaccination was observed, but the change was not found to be significant. The study included relatively few convalescent patients and did not analyze early timepoints after natural infection. In convalescent patients, a median around 86% of post-vaccine SARS-CoV-2-reactive clones were detected only after vaccination, and vaccine-specific priming was suggested by this finding.

The library was made by PCR. TCRdb names Illumina iSeq 100 as the instrument used. The study's processing was this. Non-productive sequences were filtered out, and CDR3s that did not start with C, did not end with F or W, or were shorter than 7 amino acids were discarded. Similarity between CDR3 sequences was evaluated in R version 3.6.1 using Levenshtein distances (stringdist) and unrooted phylogenetic trees (ape). The public reads were run again by TCRdb, first through fastp at Q25 and then through MiXCR, and only productive beta chains were kept. Every distinct CDR3 protein forms one entry, paired with its most common genes and DNA. TCRdb's processing, not the study's, gives the V and J calls here. Recorded for this sample are more than 25,000 distinct CDR3 sequences; almost 50% of them occurred a single time. Together, the top ten hold about 5.8% of the sample. A word on this clonotype: No cognate antigen has been identified for it. One base away there is no much larger clone; base qualities are not given.

The CDR3, cysteine through phenylalanine, is 16 amino acids long. The kept DNA is CDR3 alone, 48 bases in frame from the first base. CDR1 and CDR2 are read off the germline V gene as MNHNS and SASEGT. V is clipped by 4 bases and J by 3 bases, and the sequence between their germline boundaries is 19 bases long. The time point label on this specimen signifies: late sampling 161 to 241 days after vaccination in three convalescent patients. The positive SARS-CoV-2 PCR tests of the convalescent patients were dated from March to December 2020, before the Alpha, Beta and Delta variants emerged in the United States. PBMCs were separated from whole blood using Ficoll-Paque Plus gradient centrifugation and then either used fresh or cryopreserved at -140C.

This receptor was taken from a human donor who had recovered from COVID-19. The sequence links TRBV6-1 to TRBJ2-7; no D gene is confidently identified. This specimen consisted of CD4+ T cells from blood, obtained about 7 months after SARS-CoV-2 vaccination. The nucleotide sequence is TGTGCCAGCAGTGTTGTCGGAGCCTCGGGCCTCTACGAGCAGTACTTC. Its translation reads: CASSVVGASGLYEQYF.